This T cell receptor beta chain came from a study of shared clonotypes between healthy human individuals. The CDR3 extends over 14 amino acids. After removal of 5 bases from V and 2 bases from J, the junction contained 2 bases not matched to a gene. Germline-derived CDR1 and CDR2 are SEHNR and FQNEAQ (reference sequence). A remark on this clone: The antigen is not known.

Profiled with immunoSEQ multiplex PCR; TCRdb holds only in-frame clones, not every one. The data hold under 1,100,000 clones, with roughly 70% observed a single time. General observations from the study: Estimated richness was generally greater in naive than memory subsets.

The TCR comes from a man aged 18 to 29 in good health. The gene calls are TRBV7-9 and TRBJ1-1, with TRBD1 identical over 10 bases. Sequencing was done on a sample of memory CD4+ T cells sorted from blood. The sample's subset: CD45RA-negative fraction. The CDR3 DNA reads as TGTGCCAGCAGCGGACAGGGGGGTAACACTGAAGCTTTCTTT. Protein: CASSGQGGNTEAFF.